Shown below are 27 T cell receptor beta chains from a single sample sequenced in a study of T cell responses to AZD1222 COVID-19 vaccine. Some clones are missing from TCRdb's copy, which holds only in-frame ones; the method was immunoSEQ multiplex PCR. The sample records around 140,000 clones, around 90% being singletons. Sequencing was performed on peripheral blood, taken on day 0 of AZD1222 vaccination. Receptor source: an adult in good health.

The V and J genes are TRBV11-3 and TRBJ2-2, with D unresolved. The CDR3 has 13 amino acids. V was trimmed by 3 bases and J by 5 bases, leaving 7 bases between them. Germline V gives CDR1 SGHNT, CDR2 YENEEA. CDR3 loop: CASSFTVTGELFF. In DNA form, the CDR3 reads TGTGCCAGCAGCTTTACTGTGACCGGGGAGCTGTTTTTT.

This chain joins TRBV29-1 and TRBJ2-7; the D call may be TRBD1 or TRBD2 (6 bases each). Trimming stripped 4 bases from V and 2 bases from J, with 12 bases between. Germline CDR1 is SQVTM and CDR2 is ANQGSEA. This CDR3 comprises 13 residues. The CDR3 bases are TGCAGCGTTGCAGAGGGGGGAACCTACGAGCAGTACTTC. Its translation: CSVAEGGTYEQYF.

J is TRBJ2-5 and V is TRBV28, with D possibly matching TRBD1 (5 bases). The CDR3 contains 13 residues. V dropped 3 bases and J dropped 5 bases, with 10 bases sitting between them. The V gene's germline CDR1 is MDHEN and CDR2 SYDVKM. The CDR3 DNA reads as TGTGCCAGCAGTTTTAAGGGGTTGGAGACCCAGTACTTC. Translated, it gives CASSFKGLETQYF. Filled out from reference TRBV28 and TRBJ2-5, the complete variable domain reads DVKVTQSSRYLVKRTGEKVFLECVQDMDHENMFWYRQDPGLGLRLIYFSYDVKMKEKGDIPEGYSVSREKKERFSLILESASTNQTSMYLCASSFKGLETQYFGPGTRLLVL.

V gene TRBV25-1 combines with J gene TRBJ2-7; maybe TRBD2 (5 bases). The ends were cut back, 5 bases at V and 9 bases at J, with 20 bases in the middle. The CDR3 runs 14 residues. Germline V gene lookup returns CDR1 MGHDK and CDR2 SYGVNS. This CDR3 reads CASSLRDGRTWQYF. The CDR3 nucleotides read TGTGCCAGCAGTTTAAGAGACGGTAGGACTTGGCAGTACTTC.

This clone came up once. The chain couples TRBV10-3 to TRBJ1-1, with TRBD1 identical over 10 bases. This CDR3 spans 16 amino acids. Germline lookup yields CDR1 ENHRY and CDR2 SYGVKD. J lost 1 base, V lost 7 bases, and 9 bases had no gene match. The CDR3 bases are TGTGCCATCACCCGGGACAGGGGCATTGGGAACACTGAAGCTTTCTTT. Translating gives CAITRDRGIGNTEAFF.

The genes are TRBV11-2 and TRBJ2-1; D is perhaps TRBD1 or TRBD2 (5 bases each). This CDR3 is built from 16 residues. Trimming cost V 1 base and J 9 bases, with 19 bases left between them. From germline, CDR1 is SGHAT and CDR2 FQNNGV. CDR3 sequence reads: CASSLVPGPSLGEQFF. The CDR3 nucleotides read TGTGCCAGCAGCTTAGTACCGGGACCATCTCTCGGTGAGCAGTTCTTC.

This clone came up once. The chain is built from TRBV28 and TRBJ2-7, with D possibly TRBD1 on 5 matching bases. Germline V gene lookup returns CDR1 MDHEN and CDR2 SYDVKM. This CDR3 has 15 residues. Trimming took 5 bases from V and 0 from J, leaving 14 bases between them. CDR3 residues: CASSPTVDSSYEQYF. The CDR3 DNA sequence: TGTGCCAGCAGTCCTACCGTCGACAGCTCCTACGAGCAGTACTTC.

This chain connects TRBV5-1 to TRBJ2-1, with 9 bases aligning to TRBD1. Unmatched junction bases numbered 16, after V lost 4 bases and J lost 2 bases. The CDR3 runs 19 residues. Germline V gives CDR1 SGHRS, CDR2 YFSETQ. The chain's CDR3 is CASSPGQGVAEKPYNEQFF. CDR3 nucleotides: TGCGCCAGCAGCCCGGGACAGGGAGTGGCGGAAAAACCCTACAATGAGCAGTTCTTC.

This chain joins TRBV9 and TRBJ2-6; D call uncertain. This CDR3 spans 16 amino acids. Germline assignment: CDR1 SGDLS and CDR2 YYNGEE. V shed 0 bases and J shed 0 bases, with 7 bases lying between them. CDR3 nucleotide sequence: TGTGCCAGCAGCGTAGATGCCAGCTCTGGGGCCAACGTCCTGACTTTC. Its protein is CASSVDASSGANVLTF.

The chain links TRBV30 to TRBJ2-7; D gene ambiguous. CDR1 and CDR2 from the germline V gene are GTSNPN and SVGIG (reference sequence). V shed 6 bases and J shed 3 bases, with 9 bases lying between them. There are 11 residues in the CDR3. This chain's CDR3 is CACGQYYEQYF. DNA for the CDR3: TGTGCCTGTGGGCAGTACTACGAGCAGTACTTC.

The chain employs TRBV5-1 and TRBJ2-3, with D perhaps matching TRBD2 (7 bases). The germline V and J ends were trimmed by 7 bases and 2 bases, with 14 bases remaining between them. The germline V gene encodes CDR1 SGHRS and CDR2 YFSETQ. The CDR3 totals 14 residues. Written as DNA, the CDR3 is TGCGCCAGCGAGGGGGACTACTCCACAGATACGCAGTATTTT. Translating it yields CASEGDYSTDTQYF. Drawing the rest from reference TRBV5-1 and TRBJ2-3, the complete variable domain is KAGVTQTPRYLIKTRGQQVTLSCSPISGHRSVSWYQQTPGQGLQFLFEYFSETQRNKGNFPGRFSGRQFSNSRSEMNVSTLELGDSALYLCASEGDYSTDTQYFGPGTRLTVL.

The chain recombines TRBV29-1 with TRBJ1-1; D might be TRBD1 (6 bases). CDR1 SQVTM and CDR2 ANQGSEA come from the germline V gene. V was trimmed by 3 bases and J by 1 base, leaving 15 bases between them. CDR3 length: 15 residues. CDR3 loop: CSVDNLQGTNTEAFF. As DNA, the CDR3 is TGCAGCGTTGATAACCTCCAGGGGACGAACACTGAAGCTTTCTTT.

The gene calls are TRBV7-2 and TRBJ1-4; D remains ambiguous. The CDR3 has 17 amino acids. Germline V CDR1 and CDR2: SGHTA, FQGNSA. Trimming cost V 5 bases and J 0 bases, with 16 bases left between them. The CDR3 nucleotides are TGTGCCAGCAGCCCCCTACACTTTTCTGCAACTAATGAAAAACTGTTTTTT. This sequence encodes CASSPLHFSATNEKLFF.

The chain employs TRBV7-6 and TRBJ2-3; TRBD2 aligns across 7 bases. J was trimmed by 2 bases and V by 4 bases; bases with no gene match: 3. The CDR3 runs 14 residues. Looked up from germline, CDR1 is SGHVS and CDR2 is FNYEAQ. CDR3 nucleotide sequence: TGTGCCAGCAGCTGGGAGGGACCCACAGATACGCAGTATTTT. It specifies CASSWEGPTDTQYF. The entire variable domain, with the rest obtained from reference TRBV7-6 and TRBJ2-3, is as follows: GAGVSQSPRYKVTKRGQDVALRCDPISGHVSLYWYRQALGQGPEFLTYFNYEAQQDKSGLPNDRFSAERPEGSISTLTIQRTEQRDSAMYRCASSWEGPTDTQYFGPGTRLTVL.

The chain couples TRBV28 to TRBJ1-1; the match to TRBD1 covers 7 bases. The CDR3 totals 15 residues. V shed 2 bases and J 7 bases; nucleotides not matched to a gene: 10. Per the germline V gene, CDR1 is MDHEN and CDR2 is SYDVKM. In DNA, the CDR3 is TGTGCCAGCAGTTTAACCCAGACAGGGAGCCGTGAAGCTTTCTTT. Its translation: CASSLTQTGSREAFF.

This clone occurred a few times. V gene TRBV4-1 combines with J gene TRBJ2-7; 9 bases are a match to TRBD1. CDR1 and CDR2 (germline): MGHRA, YSYEKL. The CDR3 length is 17 residues. After removal of 2 bases from V and 6 bases from J, the junction contained 14 bases not matched to a gene. CDR3 coding DNA: TGCGCCAGCAGCCAAAGTCGTGCCAGGACAGGGGTGTTCGAGCAGTACTTC. This gives the protein CASSQSRARTGVFEQYF.

V is TRBV12-5 and J is TRBJ1-4, with 7 bases aligning to TRBD1. The CDR3 is made up of 14 amino acids. Trimming cost V 7 bases and J 3 bases; bases outside gene matches: 5. In germline, CDR1 is LGHNT, CDR2 FRNRAP. The DNA of the CDR3 is TGTGCTAGTGCCAACAGGGGAGCTAATGAAAAACTGTTTTTT. Residues: CASANRGANEKLFF.

The chain is built from TRBV28 and TRBJ1-5; 7 nucleotides agree with TRBD1. CDR3 length: 19 residues. J was trimmed by 5 bases and V by 2 bases; bases with no gene match: 18. Germline CDR1 MDHEN, CDR2 SYDVKM. The CDR3: CASSLSVGLDRALHQPQHF. CDR3 bases: TGTGCCAGCAGTTTAAGTGTGGGATTAGACAGGGCCCTCCATCAGCCCCAGCATTTT.

The rearrangement joins TRBV19 to TRBJ1-2, with 8 bases that match TRBD1. The CDR3 contains 13 residues. The germline gives CDR1 LNHDA, CDR2 SQIVND (reference sequence). The ends lost 5 bases at V and 4 bases at J; junction bases unmatched: 3. CDR3 in amino acids: CASSLDRGYGYTF. The CDR3 DNA follows: TGTGCCAGTAGTCTCGACAGGGGCTATGGCTACACCTTC.

This clone was seen just once. V gene TRBV21-1 combines with J gene TRBJ1-5. TRBV21-1 is recorded as a pseudogene. The CDR3 is made up of 13 amino acids. CDR3 residues: CASLGRRNQPQHF. The CDR3 region has the DNA TGTGCCAGCCTGGGACGGCGCAATCAGCCCCAGCATTTT.

This clone was seen at least ten times. This chain connects TRBV19 to TRBJ1-1; D is ambiguous. CDR1 and CDR2 (germline): LNHDA, SQIVND (reference sequence). The CDR3 length is 13 residues. The V end lost 5 bases, the J end lost 1 base, and 8 bases lay between the germline ends. The CDR3 spells CASSLTSNTEAFF. The DNA of the CDR3 is TGTGCCAGTAGTTTAACATCGAACACTGAAGCTTTCTTT.

This chain links TRBV28 with TRBJ2-3; D is unclear. The CDR3 has 15 residues. Germline lookup yields CDR1 MDHEN and CDR2 SYDVKM. V lost 1 base, J lost 2 bases, and 10 bases lay in between. This CDR3 is CASSLFGSHTDTQYF. In DNA form, the CDR3 reads TGTGCCAGCAGTTTATTCGGCAGCCACACAGATACGCAGTATTTT.

CDR3: CASSPRLAGGRGVNEQFF. In nucleotides, the CDR3 is TGTGCCAGCTCACCAAGACTAGCGGGAGGGCGGGGTGTCAATGAGCAGTTCTTC. The chain is built from TRBV18 and TRBJ2-1, with 14 bases identical to TRBD2. CDR1 is KGHSH, CDR2 LQKENI, per germline. Trimming took 2 bases from V and 6 from J; bases not matched to a gene: 9. The CDR3 has 18 residues.

The J gene is TRBJ2-2, the V gene TRBV9; possible D gene TRBD2, 5 bases. This CDR3 contains 14 residues. The V gene lost 2 bases and the J gene lost 1 base, with 6 bases spanning the gap. Germline CDR1 is SGDLS and CDR2 is YYNGEE. The CDR3 region has the DNA TGTGCCAGCAGCGTCGGAGGGAACACCGGGGAGCTGTTTTTT. Protein product: CASSVGGNTGELFF. Together with reference TRBV9 and TRBJ2-2, the CDR3 gives the full variable domain: DSGVTQTPKHLITATGQRVTLRCSPRSGDLSVYWYQQSLDQGLQFLIQYYNGEERAKGNILERFSAQQFPDLHSELNLSSLELGDSALYFCASSVGGNTGELFFGEGSRLTVL.

This clone came up once. The V and J genes are TRBV7-6 and TRBJ2-1; 7 nucleotides match TRBD2. The length of the CDR3 is 16 residues. CDR1 is SGHVS and CDR2 is FNYEAQ in the germline V gene. Germline trimming cut 1 base from V and 4 bases from J; bases unmatched to any gene: 7. The CDR3 nucleotides read TGTGCCAGCAGCTTAGTTTGGGAGGGACGATACAATGAGCAGTTCTTC. Protein: CASSLVWEGRYNEQFF.

The genes are TRBV7-2 and TRBJ1-2, with 8 bases fitting TRBD1. Germline V gene data show CDR1 as SGHTA and CDR2 as FQGNSA. J lost 3 bases, V lost 2 bases, and 8 bases had no gene match. This CDR3 has 16 amino acids. The CDR3 is CASSLRQGAYDYGYTF. CDR3 coding DNA: TGTGCCAGCAGCTTACGCCAGGGGGCATATGACTATGGCTACACCTTC.

This clone was counted a few times. The chain has TRBV9 and TRBJ1-1; TRBD1 matches 9 bases. Looked up from germline, CDR1 is SGDLS and CDR2 is YYNGEE. CDR3 length: 15 residues. V trimming: 0 bases; J trimming: 5 bases; junction bases outside the gene matches: 5. CDR3 sequence (DNA): TGTGCCAGCAGCGTAGGGACAGGGGTAGGGACTGAAGCTTTCTTT. It translates to CASSVGTGVGTEAFF.